Listed here are 25 T cell receptor beta chains from one sample, sequenced in a study of blood T cell repertoires in COVID-19. The assay was immunoSEQ multiplex PCR, and TCRdb's table has in-frame clones only and misses some. The sample holds approximately 230,000 clones, about four fifths seen once. Input material: peripheral blood. The source of these receptors is a man older than 75 with acute or convalescent COVID-19.

The J gene is TRBJ2-7, the V gene TRBV5-1; 7 nucleotides agree with TRBD1. CDR3 length: 16 amino acids. From germline, CDR1 is SGHRS and CDR2 YFSETQ. Unmatched junction bases numbered 9, after V lost 3 bases and J lost 0 bases. As DNA, the CDR3 is TGCGCCAGCAGCTGGCGCGAGACAGGGATCTCCTACGAGCAGTACTTC. It specifies CASSWRETGISYEQYF.

V usage is TRBV30 and J usage is TRBJ1-2; 7 bases line up with TRBD1. CDR1 is GTSNPN, CDR2 SVGIG, per germline (reference sequence). This CDR3 is 14 amino acids long. V was pared by 2 bases and J by 4 bases, with 7 bases of the junction left unmatched. The CDR3 spells CAWSTPQGIYGYTF. The CDR3 nucleotides read TGTGCCTGGAGTACTCCACAGGGGATCTATGGCTACACCTTC.

The chain combines TRBV3-1 (or the pseudogene TRBV3-2) with TRBJ2-2; D gene unclear. Germline CDR1 LGHDT, CDR2 YNNKEL (reference sequence). Trimming removed 10 bases at V and 0 bases at J, with 9 bases between. The CDR3 sequence is 13 residues long. In DNA form, the CDR3 reads TGTGCCACCTATAACCCGAACACCGGGGAGCTGTTTTTT. The encoded protein is CATYNPNTGELFF.

The chain employs TRBV19 and TRBJ1-5, with D unresolved. V dropped 6 bases and J dropped 0 bases, with 12 bases sitting between them. The CDR3 has 15 amino acids. Germline V CDR1 and CDR2: LNHDA, SQIVND (reference sequence). The chain's CDR3 is CASRLASVSNQPQHF. As DNA, the CDR3 is TGTGCCAGTAGGCTTGCCAGCGTTAGCAATCAGCCCCAGCATTTT.

The chain uses TRBV5-1 and TRBJ1-2; D is unresolved. CDR1 SGHRS and CDR2 YFSETQ come from the germline V gene. Trimming left V 4 bases short and J 8 bases short, with 24 bases between. The CDR3 runs to 16 residues. The CDR3 DNA reads as TGCGCCAGCAGCCCCCAGGTGAGCAGGACTACCGAGGGCTACACCTTC. Its protein is CASSPQVSRTTEGYTF.

This clone showed up just a few times. This chain joins TRBV5-1 and TRBJ2-1, with TRBD2 identical over 15 bases. The germline V gene encodes CDR1 SGHRS and CDR2 YFSETQ. J gave up 2 bases and V 0 bases, and 3 bases lay outside the gene matches. The CDR3 consists of 18 residues. CDR3: CASSLGTSGRVAYNEQFF. CDR3 DNA sequence: TGCGCCAGCAGCTTGGGGACTAGCGGGAGGGTAGCCTACAATGAGCAGTTCTTC.

In the case of this clone: With a much larger clone just one base away, this may be a read error. The CDR3 DNA follows: TGTGCCAGCAGCCCTCGGGGGACCCAGTACTTC. Amino acid sequence: CASSPRGTQYF. The V gene is TRBV7-2, the J gene TRBJ2-5; weak D call: TRBD2 (5 bases). Germline V gene lookup returns CDR1 SGHTA and CDR2 FQGNSA. V lost 5 bases and J 7 bases, leaving 8 bases between the germline ends. This CDR3 region has 11 residues.

This rearrangement joins TRBV28 to TRBJ1-2, with a weak D call TRBD1 (5 bases). V lost 4 bases and J 8 bases, leaving 11 bases between the germline ends. This CDR3 is built from 12 residues. Germline V gene sequence: CDR1 MDHEN, CDR2 SYDVKM. CDR3 loop: CASSSSGGGYTF. Written as DNA, the CDR3 is TGTGCCAGCAGTTCCTCCGGGGGGGGCTACACCTTC.

This chain uses TRBV7-8 with TRBJ2-7; 8 bases are a match to TRBD2. Germline trimming cut 2 bases from V and 6 bases from J; bases unmatched to any gene: 3. The length of the CDR3 is 13 residues. From germline, CDR1 is SGHVS and CDR2 FQNEAQ. CDR3 nucleotides: TGTGCCAGCAGCTTACGCGGGGGGCGCGAGCAGTACTTC. Its translation is CASSLRGGREQYF.

This rearrangement joins TRBV3-1 (or the pseudogene TRBV3-2) to TRBJ2-3; D is ambiguous. Trimming took 1 base from V and 7 from J, leaving 9 bases between them. The germline V gene encodes CDR1 LGHDT and CDR2 YNNKEL (reference sequence). The CDR3 sequence is 13 residues long. As DNA, the CDR3 is TGTGCCAGCAGCCAAGCGGTTGTAAATACGCAGTATTTT. Translating it yields CASSQAVVNTQYF.

The chain uses TRBV10-3 and TRBJ2-7; no clear D gene. The V end was cut by 4 bases, the J end by 4 bases, with 8 bases between. The CDR3 totals 12 residues. CDR1 and CDR2 from the germline V gene are ENHRY and SYGVKD. The CDR3 DNA is TGTGCCATCAGTGGCCCCCAGTACGAGCAGTACTTC. It translates to CAISGPQYEQYF.

The chain couples TRBV9 to TRBJ2-1, with a possible D match to TRBD1 (5 bases). The CDR3 spans 15 residues. V was cut by 0 bases and J by 7 bases, with 14 bases left in between. From germline, CDR1 is SGDLS and CDR2 YYNGEE. CDR3 in DNA: TGTGCCAGCAGCGTAGCCACGCCAGGGATGAATGAGCAGTTCTTC. Translating it yields CASSVATPGMNEQFF.

This chain joins TRBV5-1 and TRBJ2-1; maybe TRBD2 (5 bases). Germline V gene sequence: CDR1 SGHRS, CDR2 YFSETQ. This CDR3 has 13 residues. V lost 4 bases to trimming and J lost 3 bases, with 8 bases between them. This CDR3 is CASSPRDYNEQFF. The DNA of the CDR3 is TGCGCCAGCAGCCCCCGGGACTACAATGAGCAGTTCTTC.

This clone came up once. The rearrangement links TRBV6-5 to TRBJ1-5; D is ambiguous. Germline V CDR1 and CDR2: MNHEY, SVGAGI. V was clipped by 0 bases and J by 7 bases, with 13 bases between them. This CDR3 is 15 amino acids long. The CDR3 is CASSYSRGSWQPQHF. The CDR3 DNA sequence: TGTGCCAGCAGTTACTCGCGGGGTTCATGGCAGCCCCAGCATTTT.

The chain uses TRBV28 and TRBJ2-3; D is perhaps TRBD2 (6 bases). CDR1 and CDR2 (germline): MDHEN, SYDVKM. This CDR3 has 14 residues. The V end lost 2 bases, the J end lost 1 base, and 7 bases lay between the germline ends. The CDR3 sequence is CASSLGGGTDTQYF. Here the CDR3 DNA reads TGTGCCAGCAGTTTAGGCGGGGGCACAGATACGCAGTATTTT.

The CDR3 coding sequence is TGTGCCAGCAGTTCGACAGGAGAAAACACTGAAGCTTTCTTT. It encodes CASSSTGENTEAFF. V gene TRBV6-6 combines with J gene TRBJ1-1; weak D call: TRBD1 (6 bases). Per germline, CDR1 MNHNY and CDR2 SVGAGI (reference sequence). The CDR3 consists of 14 residues. Deletions cut 4 bases from V and 2 bases from J, with 11 bases between.

This chain connects TRBV5-5 to TRBJ1-2, with D possibly TRBD1 on 5 matching bases. CDR1 SGHKS and CDR2 YYEKEE come from the germline V gene (reference sequence). Trimming cost V 2 bases and J 8 bases, with 13 bases left between them. The CDR3 length is 13 residues. As DNA, the CDR3 is TGTGCCAGCAGCTTTGGCAGGGCGTTCGGCTACACCTTC. Translating it yields CASSFGRAFGYTF.

This chain uses TRBV28 with TRBJ2-4, with a tentative D call TRBD1 (6 bases). Germline V gives CDR1 MDHEN, CDR2 SYDVKM. Trimming took 2 bases from V and 0 from J, leaving 11 bases between them. The CDR3 has 16 residues. In nucleotides, the CDR3 is TGTGCCAGCAGTTTACAGGGGATGATAGCCAAAAACATTCAGTACTTC. Translating gives CASSLQGMIAKNIQYF.

The chain is built from TRBV5-4 and TRBJ2-6; D not certain. Germline lookup yields CDR1 SGHNT and CDR2 YYREEE (reference sequence). With 2 bases removed from V and 0 bases from J, the gap between germline ends came to 6 bases. The CDR3 is 15 amino acids. The CDR3 bases are TGTGCCAGCAGCTTACTAAGCTCTGGGGCCAACGTCCTGACTTTC. Its protein is CASSLLSSGANVLTF.

The gene calls are TRBV5-4 and TRBJ2-7; 7 bases map to TRBD2. Germline loops: CDR1 SGHNT, CDR2 YYREEE (reference sequence). This CDR3 has 15 residues. With V trimmed by 6 bases and J by 0 bases, 9 bases remained unmatched. The CDR3 is CASNRGGDLSYEQYF. DNA for the CDR3: TGTGCCAGCAATCGTGGGGGGGACCTCTCCTACGAGCAGTACTTC.

CDR3 in amino acids: CSVGVFGGGGSLGTDTQYF. The DNA of the CDR3 is TGCAGCGTTGGGGTCTTTGGTGGCGGGGGGTCGCTTGGCACAGATACGCAGTATTTT. The V gene is TRBV29-1, the J gene TRBJ2-3, with TRBD2 matching 8 bases. The CDR3 runs to 19 residues. V lost 4 bases to trimming and J lost 1 base; unmatched junction nucleotides: 19. From germline, CDR1 is SQVTM and CDR2 ANQGSEA.

The chain has TRBV6-6 and TRBJ1-1, with a possible D match to TRBD1 (6 bases). V was cut by 2 bases and J by 7 bases, with 14 bases left in between. The CDR3 spans 14 residues. Germline CDR1 and CDR2: MNHNY and SVGAGI (reference sequence). CDR3 region: CASSYPEQGVEAFF. DNA of the CDR3: TGTGCCAGCAGTTACCCCGAACAGGGCGTTGAAGCTTTCTTT.

The rearrangement uses TRBV10-1 and TRBJ2-3, with 11 bases aligning to TRBD2. This CDR3 comprises 17 residues. Germline V gene lookup returns CDR1 WNHNN and CDR2 SYGVQD (reference sequence). Trimming took 6 bases from V and 0 from J; bases not matched to a gene: 8. CDR3 residues: CASRTKGTSGSTDTQYF. The DNA of the CDR3 is TGCGCCAGCAGGACGAAGGGGACTAGCGGCAGCACAGATACGCAGTATTTT.

This chain connects TRBV7-3 to TRBJ2-2; 7 bases are shared with TRBD1. J was trimmed by 0 bases and V by 4 bases; bases with no gene match: 5. Germline CDR1 and CDR2: SGHTA and FQGTGA. The CDR3 is made up of 16 amino acids. This CDR3 is CASSSKGGTNTGELFF. CDR3 sequence (DNA): TGTGCCAGCAGCTCGAAAGGGGGCACGAACACCGGGGAGCTGTTTTTT.

This sequence joins TRBV7-2 and TRBJ2-7; 13 bases are a match to TRBD2. This CDR3 is 17 amino acids long. Germline V CDR1 and CDR2: SGHTA, FQGNSA. The J segment lost 6 bases and the V segment lost 4 bases, leaving 12 bases of the junction unmatched. DNA for the CDR3: TGTGCCAGCAGCTATCTAACTAGCGGGAGGGAGGCTGTCGAGCAGTACTTC. This gives the protein CASSYLTSGREAVEQYF. Full variable domain (remainder filled in from reference TRBV7-2 and TRBJ2-7): GAGVSQSPSNKVTEKGKDVELRCDPISGHTALYWYRQSLGQGLEFLIYFQGNSAPDKSGLPSDRFSAERTGGSVSTLTIQRTQQEDSAVYLCASSYLTSGREAVEQYFGPGTRLTVT.